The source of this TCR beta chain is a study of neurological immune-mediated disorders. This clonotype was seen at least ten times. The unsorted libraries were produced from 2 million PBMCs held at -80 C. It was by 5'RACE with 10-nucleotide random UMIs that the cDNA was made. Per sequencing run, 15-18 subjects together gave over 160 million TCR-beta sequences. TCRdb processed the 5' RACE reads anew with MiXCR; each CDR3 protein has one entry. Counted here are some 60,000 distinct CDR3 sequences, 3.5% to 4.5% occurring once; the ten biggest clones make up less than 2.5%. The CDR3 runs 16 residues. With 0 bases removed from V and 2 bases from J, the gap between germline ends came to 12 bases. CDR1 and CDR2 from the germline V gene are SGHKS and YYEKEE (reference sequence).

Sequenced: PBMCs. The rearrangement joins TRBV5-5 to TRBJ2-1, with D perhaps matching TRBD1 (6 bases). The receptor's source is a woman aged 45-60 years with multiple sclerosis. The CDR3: CASSLDTRGPYNEQFF. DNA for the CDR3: TGTGCCAGCAGCTTGGATACCAGGGGCCCCTACAATGAGCAGTTCTTC. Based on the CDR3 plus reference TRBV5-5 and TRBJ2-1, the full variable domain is DAGVTQSPTHLIKTRGQQVTLRCSPISGHKSVSWYQQVLGQGPQFIFQYYEKEERGRGNFPDRFSARQFPNYSSELNVNALLLGDSALYLCASSLDTRGPYNEQFFGPGTRLTVL.